The 4 T cell receptor beta chains below come from one sample, sequenced in a study of naive and memory T cell subsets. Whole-study results and caveats: Especially in CD8 cells, naive repertoires contained a few larger clonotypes, possibly CD45RA-re-expressing memory cells.

The beta constant-region primer was an equimolar mix of two oligonucleotides covering TRBC1 and TRBC2. Nested alpha and beta constant-region primers with the SP2 primer drove four PCR rounds on ligated cDNA. TCRdb recomputed calls from the UMI-ligation and nested PCR reads with MiXCR, one row per CDR3 protein. The sample contains more than 120,000 distinct CDR3 sequences, more than 15% of which appear only once. Antigen specificity for these receptors is unknown. Sequenced: naive CD8+ T cells from blood. Every receptor here comes from a human donor in good health.

The chain has TRBV7-2 and TRBJ2-7, with D possibly called TRBD1 or TRBD2 (5 bases each). The CDR3 is made up of 16 amino acids. Trimming left V 1 base short and J 2 bases short, with 15 bases between. Germline lookup yields CDR1 SGHTA and CDR2 FQGNSA. CDR3 region: CASSLGDGWDPYEQYF. The CDR3 nucleotides are TGTGCCAGCAGCTTAGGGGACGGGTGGGACCCCTACGAGCAGTACTTC.

In its sample, this clonotype was seen a few times. The rearrangement links TRBV20-1 to TRBJ2-1, with 7 bases aligning to TRBD2. CDR3 length: 15 amino acids. Unmatched junction bases numbered 6, after V lost 0 bases and J lost 4 bases. The V gene's germline CDR1 is DFQATT and CDR2 SNEGSKA (reference sequence). CDR3 amino acids: CSAREGGSSYNEQFF. As DNA, the CDR3 is TGCAGTGCTAGAGAAGGCGGGAGCAGTTACAATGAGCAGTTCTTC.

The chain combines TRBV29-1 with TRBJ1-2, with D hard to call. The length of the CDR3 is 14 residues. Trimming pared 2 bases from V and 5 bases from J, leaving 15 bases between. CDR1 is SQVTM and CDR2 is ANQGSEA in the germline V gene. The DNA for the CDR3 is TGCAGCGTTGAACAGTTGGAACTCGTGTATGGCTACACCTTC. Translating it yields CSVEQLELVYGYTF. The complete variable domain, with remaining parts taken from reference TRBV29-1 and TRBJ1-2, reads SAVISQKPSRDICQRGTSLTIQCQVDSQVTMMFWYRQQPGQSLTLIATANQGSEATYESGFVIDKFPISRPNLTFSTLTVSNMSPEDSSIYLCSVEQLELVYGYTFGSGTRLTVV.

J is TRBJ1-1 and V is TRBV12-3 or TRBV12-4; perhaps TRBD1 as D (6 bases). The V end was cut by 5 bases, the J end by 8 bases, with 12 bases between. The CDR3 covers 12 residues. CDR3 coding DNA: TGTGCCAGCAGTGGAAACAGGGTCGAAGCTTTCTTT. Amino acids: CASSGNRVEAFF.